These T cell receptor beta chains were read from a single sample in a study of neurological immune-mediated disorders. TCRdb itself ran the 5' RACE reads through MiXCR, one entry per CDR3 protein. The sample includes about 71,000 distinct CDR3 sequences, about 3.4% of them seen just once. Sequencing was done on a sample of PBMCs. The receptors stem from a man in his forties with multiple sclerosis. The CDR3 runs from the conserved cysteine through the conserved F or W. The order of the fields is clone size, J gene, V gene, CDR3 protein. The size field reads once, few or many counts, or a class when the clone is expanded.

>many|TRBJ2-5|TRBV5-5
CASRRLRDGETQYF
>many|TRBJ2-2|TRBV20-1
CSARDRRRGGTGELFF
>many|TRBJ1-1|TRBV7-2
CASSLGTGLNTEAFF
>many|TRBJ1-5|TRBV24-1
CATAGAGNQPQHF
>many|TRBJ1-1|TRBV27
CASSEYRGLNTEAFF
>many|TRBJ2-5|TRBV12-3/TRBV12-4
CASSPPGLAVQETQYF
>many|TRBJ2-2|TRBV30
CAWSLGPASGTGELFF
>many|TRBJ2-7|TRBV7-8
CVSSPTGNLEQYF
>many|TRBJ2-3|TRBV11-2
CASSLAGGGTDTQYF
>many|TRBJ1-2|TRBV12-3/TRBV12-4
CASSPGTLYGYTF
>many|TRBJ1-5|TRBV19
CASSMLGINQPQHF
>many|TRBJ1-1|TRBV5-1
CASHRDRRNGGTEAFF